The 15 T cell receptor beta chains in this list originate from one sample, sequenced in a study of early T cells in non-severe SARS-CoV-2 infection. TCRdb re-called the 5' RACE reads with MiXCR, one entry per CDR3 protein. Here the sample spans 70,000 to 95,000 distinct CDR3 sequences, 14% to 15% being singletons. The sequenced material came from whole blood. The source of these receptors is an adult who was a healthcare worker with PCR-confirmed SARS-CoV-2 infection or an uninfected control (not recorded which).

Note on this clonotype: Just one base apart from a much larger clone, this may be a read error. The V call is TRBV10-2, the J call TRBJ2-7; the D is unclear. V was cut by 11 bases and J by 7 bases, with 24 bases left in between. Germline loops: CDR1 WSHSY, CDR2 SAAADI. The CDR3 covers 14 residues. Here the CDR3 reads CACSPDRYGHEQYV. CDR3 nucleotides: TGCGCCTGTTCCCCGGACCGATACGGGCATGAGCAGTACGTC.

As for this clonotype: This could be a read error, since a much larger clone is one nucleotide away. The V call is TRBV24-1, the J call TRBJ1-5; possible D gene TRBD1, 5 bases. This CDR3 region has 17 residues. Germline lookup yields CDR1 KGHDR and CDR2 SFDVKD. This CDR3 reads CATCDAQGSVGNQPQHF. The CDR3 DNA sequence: TGTGCCACCTGTGATGCTCAGGGAAGCGTAGGCAATCAGCCCCAGCATTTT.

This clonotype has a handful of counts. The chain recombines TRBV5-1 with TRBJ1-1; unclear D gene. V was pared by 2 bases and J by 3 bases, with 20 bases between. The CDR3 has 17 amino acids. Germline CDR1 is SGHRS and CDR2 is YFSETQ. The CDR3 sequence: CASSFTVGYPGYTEAFF. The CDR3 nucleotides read TGCGCCAGCAGCTTCACAGTCGGCTACCCAGGCTACACTGAAGCTTTCTTT.

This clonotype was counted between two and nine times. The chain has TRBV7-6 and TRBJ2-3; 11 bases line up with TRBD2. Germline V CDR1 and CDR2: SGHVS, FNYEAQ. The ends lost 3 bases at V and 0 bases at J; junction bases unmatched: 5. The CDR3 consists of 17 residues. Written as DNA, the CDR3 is TGTGCCAGCAGCTTGGGACTAGCGGTGTCTAGCACAGATACGCAGTATTTT. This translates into CASSLGLAVSSTDTQYF. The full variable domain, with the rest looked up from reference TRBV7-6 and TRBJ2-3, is GAGVSQSPRYKVTKRGQDVALRCDPISGHVSLYWYRQALGQGPEFLTYFNYEAQQDKSGLPNDRFSAERPEGSISTLTIQRTEQRDSAMYRCASSLGLAVSSTDTQYFGPGTRLTVL.

The CDR3 here is CASSLLSGTATDTQYF. CDR3 nucleotides: TGTGCCAGCAGCTTACTGTCCGGGACAGCCACAGATACGCAGTATTTT. The chain has TRBV13 and TRBJ2-3, with 7 nucleotides matching TRBD1. This CDR3 comprises 16 residues. CDR1 PRHDT and CDR2 FYEKMQ come from the germline V gene (reference sequence). V lost 2 bases, J lost 2 bases, and 7 bases stayed unmatched.

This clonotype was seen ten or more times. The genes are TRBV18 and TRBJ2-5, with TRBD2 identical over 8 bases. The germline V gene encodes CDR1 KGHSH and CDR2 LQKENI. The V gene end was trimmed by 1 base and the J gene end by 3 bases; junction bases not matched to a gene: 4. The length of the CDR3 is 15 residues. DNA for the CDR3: TGTGCCAGCTCACCACAGCGGGGGCCGGAAGAGACCCAGTACTTC. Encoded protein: CASSPQRGPEETQYF.

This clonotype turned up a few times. The CDR3 DNA reads TGTGCCAGCAGCCAACGCGGGGGCAATTCACCCCTCCACTTT. Its protein is CASSQRGGNSPLHF. This chain links TRBV3-1 with TRBJ1-6; perhaps TRBD1 as D (6 bases). The CDR3 sequence is 14 residues long. V dropped 2 bases and J dropped 7 bases, with 9 bases sitting between them. Germline V gene lookup returns CDR1 LGHDT and CDR2 YNNKEL (reference sequence). Drawing the rest from reference TRBV3-1 and TRBJ1-6, the complete variable domain is DTAVSQTPKYLVTQMGNDKSIKCEQNLGHDTMYWYKQDSKKFLKIMFSYNNKELIINETVPNRFSPKSPDKAHLNLHINSLELGDSAVYFCASSQRGGNSPLHFGNGTRLTVT.

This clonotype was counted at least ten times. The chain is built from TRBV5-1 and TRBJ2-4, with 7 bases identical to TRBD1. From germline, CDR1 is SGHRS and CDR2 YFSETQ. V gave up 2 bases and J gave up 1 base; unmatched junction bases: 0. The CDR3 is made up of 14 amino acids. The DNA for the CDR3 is TGCGCCAGCAGCTTACAGGGGGCCAAAAACATTCAGTACTTC. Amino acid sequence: CASSLQGAKNIQYF.

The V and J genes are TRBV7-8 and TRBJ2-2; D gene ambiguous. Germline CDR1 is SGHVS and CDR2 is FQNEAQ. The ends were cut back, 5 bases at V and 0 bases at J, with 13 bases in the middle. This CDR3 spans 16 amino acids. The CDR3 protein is CASSPLGRANTGELFF. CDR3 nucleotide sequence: TGTGCCAGCAGCCCCCTTGGACGGGCGAACACCGGGGAGCTGTTTTTT.

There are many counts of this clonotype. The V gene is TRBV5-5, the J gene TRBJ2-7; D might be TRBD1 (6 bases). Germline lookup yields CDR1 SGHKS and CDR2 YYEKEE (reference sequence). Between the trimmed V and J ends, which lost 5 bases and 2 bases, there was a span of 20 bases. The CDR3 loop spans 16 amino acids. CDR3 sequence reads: CASSSYRDPGPYEQYV. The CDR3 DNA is TGTGCCAGCAGTAGCTACAGGGACCCCGGACCCTACGAGCAGTACGTC.

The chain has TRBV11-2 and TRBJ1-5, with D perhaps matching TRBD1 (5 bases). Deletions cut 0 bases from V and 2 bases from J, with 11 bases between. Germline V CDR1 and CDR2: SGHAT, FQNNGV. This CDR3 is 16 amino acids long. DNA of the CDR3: TGTGCCAGCAGCTTAGATGGGGACCTCGGCAATCAGCCCCAGCATTTT. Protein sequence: CASSLDGDLGNQPQHF.

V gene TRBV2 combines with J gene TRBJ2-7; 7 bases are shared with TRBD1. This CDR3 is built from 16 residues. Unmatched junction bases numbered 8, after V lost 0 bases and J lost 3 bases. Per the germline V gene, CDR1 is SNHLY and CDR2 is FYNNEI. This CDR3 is CASSEAQGGRYYEQYV. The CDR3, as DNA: TGTGCCAGCAGTGAAGCGCAAGGGGGCCGATACTACGAGCAGTACGTC.

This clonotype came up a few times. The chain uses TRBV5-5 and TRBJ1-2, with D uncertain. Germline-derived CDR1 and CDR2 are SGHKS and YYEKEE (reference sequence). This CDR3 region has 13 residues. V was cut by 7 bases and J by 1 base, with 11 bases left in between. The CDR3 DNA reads TGTGCCAGCTACTACAGATATAACTATGGCTACACCTTC. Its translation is CASYYRYNYGYTF.

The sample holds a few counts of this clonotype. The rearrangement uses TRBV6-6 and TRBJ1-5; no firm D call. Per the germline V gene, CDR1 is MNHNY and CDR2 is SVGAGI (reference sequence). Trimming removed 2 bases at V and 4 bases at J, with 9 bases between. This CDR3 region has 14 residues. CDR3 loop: CASSYRAENQPQHF. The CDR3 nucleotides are TGTGCCAGCAGTTACAGGGCAGAGAATCAGCCCCAGCATTTT.

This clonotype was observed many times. CDR3 loop: CASRDQGTANYGYTF. The DNA for the CDR3 is TGTGCCAGCAGAGACCAGGGGACTGCTAACTATGGCTACACCTTC. The rearrangement links TRBV2 to TRBJ1-2, with D perhaps TRBD1 (6 bases). V dropped 6 bases and J dropped 0 bases, with 14 bases sitting between them. CDR3 length equals 15 residues. Germline V gives CDR1 SNHLY, CDR2 FYNNEI.